This TCR beta chain was obtained from a study of blood T cells in healthy people across ages. The CDR3 contains 13 residues. The junction had 4 bases not matched to a gene; V was cut back by 7 bases and J by 2 bases. For the second PCR, which ran for roughly 7 to 11 cycles, a sample-barcoded 5' primer and a J-beta primer mix were used. Each cDNA molecule carried a tag from a template-switch adaptor that contained 12 random nucleotides. TCRdb re-called the 5' RACE reads with MiXCR, one entry per CDR3 protein. Of some 1,500,000 distinct CDR3 sequences listed, roughly 43% are singletons. This TCR derives from a woman between 18 and 29 years old in good health. The material sequenced was blood. V gene TRBV12-3 or TRBV12-4 combines with J gene TRBJ1-2, with 7 nucleotides matching TRBD1. CDR3 amino acids: CASTPTGNYGYTF. The CDR3 DNA is TGTGCCAGCACCCCGACAGGGAACTATGGCTACACCTTC.